This T cell receptor beta chain originates from a study of blood T cells in healthy people across ages. A second PCR, run for about 7 to 12 cycles, used a sample-barcoded 5' primer plus a J-beta primer mix. TCRdb re-derived calls from the 5' RACE reads in MiXCR, one entry per CDR3 protein. The data show about 1,000,000 distinct CDR3 sequences, roughly 45% seen once. The germline gives CDR1 LGHNA, CDR2 YNFKEQ. V lost 3 bases and J lost 5, with 9 bases in between. The CDR3 covers 13 residues. The receptor's source is a woman aged 55-69 years in good health. Material: blood. The rearrangement links TRBV4-2 to TRBJ2-3; no firm D call. The CDR3 sequence: CASSQATKDTQYF. In nucleotides, the CDR3 is TGTGCCAGCAGCCAGGCCACAAAAGATACGCAGTATTTT.